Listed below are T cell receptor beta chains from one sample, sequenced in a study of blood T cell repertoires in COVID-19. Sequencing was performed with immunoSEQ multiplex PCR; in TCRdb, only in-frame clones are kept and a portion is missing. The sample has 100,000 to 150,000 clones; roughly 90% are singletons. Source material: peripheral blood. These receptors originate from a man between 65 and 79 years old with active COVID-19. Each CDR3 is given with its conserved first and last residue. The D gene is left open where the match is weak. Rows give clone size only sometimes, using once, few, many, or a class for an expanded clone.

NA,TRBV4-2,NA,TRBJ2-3,CASSPYKGDKGADTQYF,TGTGCCAGCAGCCCTTACAAGGGGGACAAGGGGGCAGATACGCAGTATTTT
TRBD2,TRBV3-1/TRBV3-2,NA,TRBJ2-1,CASSQIAGGAEEQFF,TGTGCCAGCAGCCAAATAGCGGGAGGGGCGGAGGAGCAGTTCTTC
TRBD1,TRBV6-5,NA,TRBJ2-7,CASSYATGGARHEQYF,TGTGCCAGCAGTTACGCTACAGGGGGTGCCCGCCACGAGCAGTACTTC
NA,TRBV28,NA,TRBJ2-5,CASSFPSSGQGETQYF,TGTGCCAGCAGTTTTCCTTCTAGCGGCCAGGGGGAGACCCAGTACTTC
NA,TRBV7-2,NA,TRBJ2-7,CASSLGWDLTIYEQYF,TGTGCCAGCAGCTTAGGATGGGACTTGACGATTTACGAGCAGTACTTC
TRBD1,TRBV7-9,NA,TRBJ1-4,CASRLGAGTAFEELFF,TGTGCCAGCAGGCTTGGAGCCGGGACAGCCTTTGAGGAACTGTTTTTT
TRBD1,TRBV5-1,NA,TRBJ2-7,CASRGQGASYEQYF,TGCGCCAGCAGAGGACAGGGGGCGAGTTACGAGCAGTACTTC
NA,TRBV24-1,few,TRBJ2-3,CATSSSGRTDTQYF,TGTGCCACCAGTAGTAGCGGCCGCACAGATACGCAGTATTTT
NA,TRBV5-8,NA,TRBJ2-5,CASSLRETQYF,TGTGCCAGCAGCTTGCGAGAGACCCAGTACTTC
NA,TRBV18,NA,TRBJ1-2,CASSPQGDYGYTF,TGTGCCAGCTCACCACAGGGGGACTATGGCTACACCTTC
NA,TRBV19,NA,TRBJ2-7,CASSPRQGSTYEQYF,TGTGCCAGTAGTCCTCGGCAGGGGAGCACCTACGAGCAGTACTTC
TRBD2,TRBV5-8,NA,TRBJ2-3,CASSLGGRATDTQYF,TGTGCCAGCAGCTTGGGGGGGAGGGCGACAGATACGCAGTATTTT
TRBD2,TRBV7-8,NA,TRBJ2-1,CASSFSPTSRNEQFF,TGTGCCAGCAGCTTTAGTCCGACTAGCCGCAATGAGCAGTTCTTC
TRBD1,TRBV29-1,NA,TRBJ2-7,CSVTGQGVYEQYF,TGCAGCGTTACCGGACAGGGGGTCTACGAGCAGTACTTC
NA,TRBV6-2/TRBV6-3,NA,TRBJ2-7,CASSYSLRVEQYF,TGTGCCAGCAGTTACTCGTTGAGGGTCGAGCAGTACTTC
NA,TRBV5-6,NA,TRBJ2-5,CASSRAQETQYF,TGTGCCAGCAGCCGAGCCCAAGAGACCCAGTACTTC
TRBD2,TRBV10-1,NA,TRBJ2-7,CASSGKTSGRTYEQYF,TGCGCCAGCAGTGGAAAGACTAGCGGGAGAACCTACGAGCAGTACTTC
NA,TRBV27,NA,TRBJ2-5,CASRTRAGETQYF,TGTGCCAGCAGGACCAGGGCGGGGGAGACCCAGTACTTC
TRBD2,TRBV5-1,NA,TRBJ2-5,CASSFSGTTLQETQYF,TGCGCCAGCAGCTTTAGCGGGACCACCTTACAAGAGACCCAGTACTTC
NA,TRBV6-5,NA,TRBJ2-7,CASKSETDYEQYF,TGTGCCAGCAAGTCTGAGACAGACTACGAGCAGTACTTC
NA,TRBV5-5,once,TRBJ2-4,CASSLQGVKNIQYF,TGTGCCAGCAGCTTACAGGGCGTCAAAAACATTCAGTACTTC
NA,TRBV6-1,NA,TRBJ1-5,CASSELAGPRQPQHF,TGTGCCAGCAGTGAACTGGCGGGACCGCGGCAGCCCCAGCATTTT
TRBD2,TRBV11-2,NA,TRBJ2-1,CASSFAGGNEQFF,TGTGCCAGCAGCTTTGCGGGAGGCAATGAGCAGTTCTTC
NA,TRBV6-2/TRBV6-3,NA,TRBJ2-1,CASSYIGDNEQFF,TGTGCCAGCAGTTACATCGGGGACAATGAGCAGTTCTTC
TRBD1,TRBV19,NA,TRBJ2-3,CASSPGTGATDTQYF,TGTGCCAGTAGTCCCGGGACAGGGGCCACAGATACGCAGTATTTT
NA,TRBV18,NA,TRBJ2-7,CASSGGTYEQYF,TGTGCCAGCTCAGGAGGGACCTACGAGCAGTACTTC
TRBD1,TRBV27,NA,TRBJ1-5,CASSFGQGKNQPQHF,TGTGCCAGCAGTTTTGGACAGGGTAAGAATCAGCCCCAGCATTTT
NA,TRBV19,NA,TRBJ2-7,CASSFDGPSYEQYF,TGTGCCAGTAGTTTCGATGGCCCCTCCTACGAGCAGTACTTC
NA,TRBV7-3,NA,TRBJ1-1,CASSPDSRRTEAFF,TGTGCCAGCAGCCCCGACAGCCGGCGAACTGAAGCTTTCTTT
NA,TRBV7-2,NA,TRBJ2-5,CASSLAGSQETQYF,TGTGCCAGCAGCTTAGCTGGCTCCCAAGAGACCCAGTACTTC
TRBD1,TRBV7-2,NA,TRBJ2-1,CASGDRAVGEQFF,TGTGCCAGCGGAGACAGGGCGGTAGGTGAGCAGTTCTTC
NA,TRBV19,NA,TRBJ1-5,CASSIAGSQQPQHF,TGTGCCAGTAGTATAGCGGGGAGTCAACAGCCCCAGCATTTT
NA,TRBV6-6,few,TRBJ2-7,CASSYSSRPSSYEQYF,TGTGCCAGCAGTTACTCGAGCAGGCCGAGCTCCTACGAGCAGTACTTC